The 11 T cell receptor beta chains below come from one sample, sequenced in a study of OX40 agonist ivuxolimab in advanced cancers. Data came from immunoSEQ multiplex PCR; TCRdb stores just in-frame clones and leaves some out. Seen here are 30,000 or so clones, approximately 84% observed once, and the top ten hold roughly a fifth. Material: CD4+ or CD8+ T cells sorted from blood, obtained in a trial of the OX40 agonist ivuxolimab. These receptors originate from an adult with an advanced solid tumor such as melanoma, head and neck, liver or kidney cancer.

The rearrangement joins TRBV5-1 to TRBJ2-3, with TRBD1 matching over 9 bases. From germline, CDR1 is SGHRS and CDR2 YFSETQ. Germline trimming cut 10 bases from V and 5 bases from J; bases unmatched to any gene: 11. This CDR3 region has 14 residues. In DNA, the CDR3 is TGCGCCTCCTGGAGGGACAGGGAAAGAGATACGCAGTATTTT. It specifies CASWRDRERDTQYF.

The CDR3: CAWSPGVGGTEAFF. In nucleotides, the CDR3 is TGTGCCTGGAGTCCCGGGGTAGGAGGCACTGAAGCTTTCTTT. This rearrangement joins TRBV30 to TRBJ1-1, with unresolved D. Germline CDR1 and CDR2: GTSNPN and SVGIG (reference sequence). CDR3 length equals 14 residues. Trimming left V 2 bases short and J 4 bases short, with 14 bases between.

This rearrangement joins TRBV11-3 to TRBJ1-1; D call uncertain. The CDR3 loop spans 13 amino acids. The germline V gene has CDR1 SGHNT and CDR2 YENEEA. V was cut by 3 bases and J by 0 bases, with 5 bases left in between. Here the CDR3 reads CASSFRMNTEAFF. DNA for the CDR3: TGTGCCAGCAGCTTTCGTATGAACACTGAAGCTTTCTTT.

The gene calls are TRBV18 and TRBJ2-2, with 7 bases that match TRBD2. Germline V gene sequence: CDR1 KGHSH, CDR2 LQKENI. Trimming took 6 bases from V and 0 from J; bases not matched to a gene: 7. The CDR3 spans 16 residues. CDR3: CASSLTSEPNTGELFF. The CDR3 DNA is TGTGCCAGCTCGCTCACTAGCGAGCCGAACACCGGGGAGCTGTTTTTT.

This chain joins TRBV13 and TRBJ1-5; D unresolved. CDR3 length: 14 residues. Germline CDR1 PRHDT, CDR2 FYEKMQ (reference sequence). The V end was cut by 4 bases, the J end by 4 bases, with 11 bases between. The CDR3 here is CASSSAGTNQPQHF. Here the CDR3 DNA reads TGTGCCAGCAGCTCTGCAGGAACGAATCAGCCCCAGCATTTT.

The V call is TRBV27, the J call TRBJ2-1; TRBD2 matches at 7 bases. The CDR3 sequence is 15 residues long. Germline CDR1 reads MNHEY; CDR2 reads SMNVEV (reference sequence). Trimming took 3 bases from V and 1 from J; bases not matched to a gene: 3. CDR3 loop: CASSFVGGSYNEQFF. DNA for the CDR3: TGTGCCAGCAGTTTTGTGGGGGGGTCCTACAATGAGCAGTTCTTC.

V is TRBV9 and J is TRBJ2-3; 10 bases map to TRBD2. This CDR3 contains 15 residues. The V gene end was trimmed by 0 bases and the J gene end by 4 bases; junction bases not matched to a gene: 2. Germline V gene sequence: CDR1 SGDLS, CDR2 YYNGEE. CDR3 amino acids: CASSVESGGADTQYF. CDR3 nucleotides: TGTGCCAGCAGCGTAGAGAGCGGGGGGGCAGATACGCAGTATTTT.

V usage is TRBV30 and J usage is TRBJ2-7, with D perhaps TRBD2 (5 bases). The CDR3 has 12 residues. Germline lookup yields CDR1 GTSNPN and CDR2 SVGIG (reference sequence). V was trimmed by 4 bases and J by 0 bases, leaving 7 bases between them. CDR3: CAWTGVSYEQYF. CDR3 sequence (DNA): TGTGCCTGGACCGGGGTCTCCTACGAGCAGTACTTC.

This chain links TRBV19 with TRBJ1-1; D gene unclear. The CDR3 is 12 amino acids. Germline assignment: CDR1 LNHDA and CDR2 SQIVND (reference sequence). V lost 3 bases to trimming and J lost 7 bases, with 9 bases between them. The CDR3 loop reads CASSIAGVEAFF. The CDR3 DNA sequence: TGTGCCAGTAGTATCGCAGGAGTTGAAGCTTTCTTT.

The CDR3 reads CASSERGYEQYF. DNA of the CDR3: TGTGCCAGCAGTGAAAGAGGCTACGAGCAGTACTTC. This chain joins TRBV6-1 and TRBJ2-7; D remains unclear. Deletions cut 2 bases from V and 3 bases from J, with 5 bases between. The CDR3 length is 12 residues. Looked up from germline, CDR1 is MNHNS and CDR2 is SASEGT.

The rearrangement links TRBV6-5 to TRBJ1-1; no firm D call. The CDR3 spans 13 residues. Looked up from germline, CDR1 is MNHEY and CDR2 is SVGAGI. The V end was cut by 6 bases, the J end by 2 bases, with 10 bases between. The CDR3 nucleotides are TGTGCCAGCAGACAATCGCCTAACACTGAAGCTTTCTTT. Its translation: CASRQSPNTEAFF.